The present T cell receptor beta chain was sequenced within a study of blood T cell repertoires in COVID-19. About the study: PBMCs, B-cell-depleted T cells, or T cells were the source of the cDNA or gDNA that made up the material.

This clone was counted a single time. Allocation to cohorts depended on clinical history reported by the participants. The authors' processing: Cell counts per sample came from amplifying reference gene primers. Only in-frame clones appear in the TCRdb table, and some are missing; sequencing was by immunoSEQ multiplex PCR. V and J calls and clone size are given by that table; D and trimming were obtained from the DNA. The table lists some 180,000 clones, approximately 80% of them singletons. Sequenced input: PBMCs or T cells enriched from blood (not recorded which). The origin of this receptor is a man in his 60s who had been exposed to COVID-19.

The CDR3 protein is CASSYSRDTQNNEQFF. The DNA of the CDR3 is TGTGCCAGCAGTTACTCCCGGGACACGCAAAACAATGAGCAGTTCTTC. The J gene is TRBJ2-1, the V gene TRBV6-2 or TRBV6-3, with a possible D match to TRBD1 (6 bases). Per germline, CDR1 MNHEY and CDR2 SVGEGT. Trimming cost V 0 bases and J 5 bases, with 14 bases left between them. The CDR3 runs to 16 residues.